The 10 T cell receptor beta chains reported below all come from one sample, sequenced in a study of blood T cells in healthy people across ages. The use of a sample-barcoded 5' primer and a J-beta primer mix characterized a second PCR of about 7 to 12 cycles. MiXCR, run by TCRdb on the 5' RACE reads, gives a single entry per CDR3 protein. The table includes around 1,900,000 distinct CDR3 sequences, about two fifths detected once. The material sequenced was blood. Receptors were obtained from a human donor in good health.

This clonotype was counted between two and nine times. The rearrangement uses TRBV11-2 and TRBJ1-2; D is perhaps TRBD1 (5 bases). The CDR3 is 16 amino acids. V was clipped by 2 bases and J by 4 bases, with 17 bases between them. The germline V gene encodes CDR1 SGHAT and CDR2 FQNNGV. The CDR3 DNA reads as TGTGCCAGCAGCTTAAATACGGGGCGGGGGATCTATGGCTACACCTTC. Its translation is CASSLNTGRGIYGYTF.

DNA for the CDR3: TGTGCCAGCAGTTCTGGGGGGGACACCGGGGAGCTGTTTTTT. It codes for CASSSGGDTGELFF. V is TRBV6-2 or TRBV6-3 and J is TRBJ2-2, with 7 bases identical to TRBD2. Trimming at V came to 4 bases and at J to 3 bases, leaving 2 bases not matched to a gene. Germline CDR1 MNHEY, CDR2 SVGEGT. This CDR3 comprises 14 residues.

The V gene is TRBV7-2, the J gene TRBJ2-1; 8 bases map to TRBD2. The CDR3 is 16 residues long. J gave up 5 bases and V 5 bases, and 11 bases lay outside the gene matches. Germline CDR1 reads SGHTA; CDR2 reads FQGNSA. The CDR3 protein is CASSPLAGPTHNEQFF. DNA for the CDR3: TGTGCCAGCAGCCCCTTAGCGGGGCCAACCCACAATGAGCAGTTCTTC.

This clonotype came up a few times. The chain carries TRBV6-2 or TRBV6-3 and TRBJ2-7, with TRBD2 matching over 9 bases. Germline-derived CDR1 and CDR2 are MNHEY and SVGEGT. This CDR3 comprises 14 residues. After removal of 8 bases from V and 2 bases from J, the junction contained 7 bases not matched to a gene. CDR3 sequence (DNA): TGTGCCAGCGACGGTAGCGGGGGAACCTACGAGCAGTACTTC. Its protein product is CASDGSGGTYEQYF.

This clonotype was counted only a few times. This chain joins TRBV20-1 and TRBJ2-7, with D maybe TRBD2 (6 bases). Trimming took 6 bases from V and 0 from J, leaving 21 bases between them. The CDR3 has 16 amino acids. CDR1 and CDR2 (germline): DFQATT, SNEGSKA (reference sequence). The CDR3 sequence is CSALPVGRGNSYEQYF. The DNA for the CDR3 is TGCAGTGCCCTCCCGGTTGGACGGGGGAACTCCTACGAGCAGTACTTC.

This clonotype was seen more than once but under ten times. The V and J genes are TRBV7-3 and TRBJ2-3; no reliable D call. V dropped 4 bases and J dropped 6 bases, with 11 bases sitting between them. The CDR3 spans 13 residues. Germline CDR1 and CDR2: SGHTA and FQGTGA. CDR3 region: CASSSTTGDTQYF. The CDR3 nucleotides read TGTGCCAGCAGCTCTACGACTGGGGATACGCAGTATTTT.

The V gene is TRBV7-9, the J gene TRBJ2-3, with D perhaps TRBD2 (6 bases). The CDR3 is 13 residues long. Trimming pared 6 bases from V and 6 bases from J, leaving 13 bases between. The germline V gene has CDR1 SEHNR and CDR2 FQNEAQ (reference sequence). The CDR3 reads CASRPGGGDTQYF. The CDR3 nucleotides read TGTGCCAGCAGACCCGGTGGGGGGGATACGCAGTATTTT.

The V call is TRBV30, the J call TRBJ1-3; tentatively, D is TRBD1 (6 bases). Trimming left V 4 bases short and J 7 bases short, with 17 bases between. CDR3 length: 14 amino acids. Germline-derived CDR1 and CDR2 are GTSNPN and SVGIG (reference sequence). The CDR3 DNA reads as TGTGCCTGGAATACAGGGACATCCCGGAACACCATATATTTT. Its translation is CAWNTGTSRNTIYF. The full variable domain, rest sourced from reference TRBV30 and TRBJ1-3, is SQTIHQWPATLVQPVGSPLSLECTVEGTSNPNLYWYRQAAGRGLQLLFYSVGIGQISSEVPQNLSASRPQDRQFILSSKKLLLSDSGFYLCAWNTGTSRNTIYFGEGSWLTVV.

The chain joins TRBV5-1 to TRBJ2-1; possible D gene TRBD1, 5 bases. The J call is uncertain, as TRBJ2-7 better fits the DNA end. Germline CDR1 reads SGHRS; CDR2 reads YFSETQ. The CDR3 runs to 12 residues. The CDR3 is CASSDQGIEQYF. The DNA for the CDR3 is TGCGCCAGCAGCGACCAGGGTATCGAGCAGTACTTC.

V is TRBV4-3 and J is TRBJ2-7; weak D call: TRBD1 (5 bases). The germline gives CDR1 LGHNA, CDR2 YSLEER. V gave up 0 bases and J gave up 4 bases, with 7 bases separating them. The CDR3 is made up of 13 amino acids. The CDR3 is CASSQDRQYEQYF. The CDR3 nucleotides are TGCGCCAGCAGCCAAGACCGACAGTACGAGCAGTACTTC.